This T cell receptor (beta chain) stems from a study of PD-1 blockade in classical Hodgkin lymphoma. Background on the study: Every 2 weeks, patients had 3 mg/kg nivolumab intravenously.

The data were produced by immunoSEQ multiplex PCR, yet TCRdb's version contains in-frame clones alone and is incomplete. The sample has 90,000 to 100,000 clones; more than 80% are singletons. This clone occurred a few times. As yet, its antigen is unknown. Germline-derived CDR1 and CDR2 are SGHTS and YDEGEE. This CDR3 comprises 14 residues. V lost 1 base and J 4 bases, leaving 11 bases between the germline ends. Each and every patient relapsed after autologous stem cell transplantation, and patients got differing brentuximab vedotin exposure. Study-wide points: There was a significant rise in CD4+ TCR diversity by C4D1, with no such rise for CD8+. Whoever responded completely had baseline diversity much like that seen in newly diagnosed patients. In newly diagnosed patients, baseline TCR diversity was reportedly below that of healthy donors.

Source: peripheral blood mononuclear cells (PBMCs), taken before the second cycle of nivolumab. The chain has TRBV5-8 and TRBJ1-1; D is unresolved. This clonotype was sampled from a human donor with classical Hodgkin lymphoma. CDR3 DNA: TGTGCCAGCAGCTTGAAAGGGAGAGGCACTGAAGCTTTCTTT. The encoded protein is CASSLKGRGTEAFF.